The rows below give T cell receptor beta chains drawn from one sample of a study of T-cell memory formation after mild COVID-19. Using its own MiXCR run on the 5' RACE reads, TCRdb lists one record per CDR3 protein. The data hold 150,000 to 200,000 distinct CDR3 sequences, with about an eighth observed a single time. What was sequenced was PBMCs or a T cell subset sorted from them (not recorded which). The receptors shown here come from a man younger than 35 who had mild COVID-19 (a few samples of this study predate the infection). Cell type and time point are not known. Each CDR3 is given with its conserved first and last residue. Each record gives: clone size, D gene, J gene, V gene, CDR3 protein, CDR3 DNA. The D gene is left open where the match is weak. Rows may omit the clone size; those that give it use once, few, many or a size class.

>-|-|TRBJ1-1|TRBV5-1
CASKQAMNTEAFF
TGCGCCAGCAAACAGGCGATGAACACTGAAGCTTTCTTT
>-|TRBD2|TRBJ2-3|TRBV30
CAWSVPSGVGTQYF
TGTGCCTGGAGTGTGCCTAGCGGGGTAGGTACGCAGTATTTT
>few|-|TRBJ2-7|TRBV5-1
CASSEDRYEQYF
TGCGCCAGCAGCGAGGACCGTTACGAGCAGTACTTC
>-|TRBD1|TRBJ1-5|TRBV4-3
CASSQDPGQGTNQPQHF
TGCGCCAGCAGCCAAGACCCGGGACAGGGAACCAATCAGCCCCAGCATTTT
>many|-|TRBJ1-1|TRBV7-2
CASSPPLAGRTEAFF
TGTGCCAGCAGCCCCCCCCTGGCAGGGAGGACTGAAGCTTTCTTT
>few|-|TRBJ2-3|TRBV4-2
CASGKEQSTDTQYF
TGTGCCAGCGGGAAGGAACAGAGCACAGATACGCAGTATTTT
>many|-|TRBJ2-3|TRBV7-2
CASSLDIRDTQYF
TGTGCCAGCAGCTTAGATATTAGAGATACGCAGTATTTT
>-|TRBD1|TRBJ2-7|TRBV7-3
CASSLTGTANLEQYF
TGTGCCAGCAGTTTGACCGGGACAGCCAACCTTGAGCAGTACTTC
>few|-|TRBJ2-5|TRBV29-1
CSVEDGFGGPGETQYF
TGCAGCGTTGAAGATGGGTTTGGCGGGCCGGGGGAGACCCAGTACTTC
>-|TRBD1|TRBJ1-1|TRBV12-3/TRBV12-4
CASSFGTGFIAEAFF
TGTGCCAGCAGTTTTGGGACAGGGTTTATCGCTGAAGCTTTCTTT
>-|-|TRBJ1-4|TRBV20-1
CSAGDRATNEKLFF
TGCAGTGCCGGCGACCGTGCAACTAATGAAAAACTGTTTTTT
>few|-|TRBJ2-2|TRBV11-3
CASSPAPNTGELFF
TGTGCCAGCAGCCCGGCCCCGAACACCGGGGAGCTGTTTTTT
>-|TRBD2|TRBJ2-1|TRBV9
CASQLAGGNEQFF
TGTGCCAGCCAACTAGCGGGGGGCAATGAGCAGTTCTTC
>-|-|TRBJ2-2|TRBV9
CASSVGNTGELFF
TGTGCCAGCAGCGTAGGGAACACCGGGGAGCTGTTTTTT
>-|-|TRBJ2-3|TRBV7-9
CASSRGTGDTQYF
TGTGCCAGCAGCCGGGGTACCGGGGATACGCAGTATTTT
>few|-|TRBJ1-1|TRBV6-5
CASSYQAGWGEAFF
TGTGCCAGCAGTTACCAGGCAGGGTGGGGGGAAGCTTTCTTT
>few|TRBD1|TRBJ1-5|TRBV7-2
CASSDRQGIQQHF
TGTGCCAGCAGCGACAGACAGGGGATCCAGCAGCATTTT
>few|TRBD1|TRBJ2-7|TRBV7-9
CASSLSTQGYEQYF
TGTGCCAGCAGCTTATCCACACAGGGGTACGAGCAGTACTTC
>-|TRBD1|TRBJ1-3|TRBV5-1
CASSLGDRAAGNTIYF
TGCGCCAGCAGCTTGGGTGACAGGGCGGCTGGAAACACCATATATTTT
>-|TRBD2|TRBJ2-3|TRBV20-1
CSARNTGTSGGADTQYF
TGCAGTGCTAGAAATACAGGGACTAGCGGGGGTGCAGATACGCAGTATTTT
>-|-|TRBJ2-1|TRBV6-4
CASSRQLADEQFF
TGTGCCAGCAGTCGTCAGTTAGCCGATGAGCAGTTCTTC
>few|-|TRBJ1-3|TRBV18
CASSPRTANTGNTIYF
TGTGCCAGCTCACCCCGGACCGCGAACACTGGAAACACCATATATTTT
>-|TRBD1|TRBJ1-1|TRBV27
CASTQRQGNTEAFF
TGTGCCAGCACACAACGACAGGGGAACACTGAAGCTTTCTTT
>few|TRBD2|TRBJ2-7|TRBV7-2
CASSADFSGRPYEQYF
TGTGCCAGCAGCGCCGATTTTAGCGGGCGGCCCTACGAGCAGTACTTC
>few|-|TRBJ2-5|TRBV4-2
CASSQSRDTELQTQYF
TGTGCCAGCAGCCAAAGCCGGGACACCGAATTACAAACCCAGTACTTC
>-|-|TRBJ1-2|TRBV6-5
CASSSATSDYGYTF
TGTGCCAGCAGTTCCGCTACGTCGGACTATGGCTACACCTTC
>-|-|TRBJ1-1|TRBV2
CASTEGPNTEAFF
TGTGCCAGCACGGAGGGGCCGAACACTGAAGCTTTCTTT
>few|TRBD2|TRBJ2-3|TRBV4-2
CASSHPDRGVDTDTQYF
TGTGCCAGCAGCCACCCGGACCGGGGGGTTGACACAGATACGCAGTATTTT
>-|-|TRBJ2-3|TRBV5-1
CASSLLRGSTDTQYF
TGCGCCAGCAGCCTACTTAGGGGCTCCACAGATACGCAGTATTTT
>-|-|TRBJ1-1|TRBV6-5
CASSYRRGVPEAFF
TGTGCCAGCAGTTACCGGCGGGGTGTCCCTGAAGCTTTCTTT
>many|-|TRBJ2-3|TRBV12-3/TRBV12-4
CASSFAGNTDTQYF
TGTGCCAGCAGTTTCGCCGGGAACACAGATACGCAGTATTTT
>few|-|TRBJ1-5|TRBV12-3/TRBV12-4
CASSSQGLEQPQHF
TGTGCCAGCAGTTCGCAGGGATTAGAGCAGCCCCAGCATTTT
>-|-|TRBJ1-1|TRBV12-3/TRBV12-4
CASTRVAGTEAFF
TGTGCCAGCACGCGGGTGGCGGGCACTGAAGCTTTCTTT
>-|TRBD2|TRBJ2-3|TRBV7-2
CASSTSSGTSGGGTQYF
TGTGCCAGCTCAACCTCCTCCGGGACTAGCGGGGGTGGTACGCAGTATTTT
>-|-|TRBJ2-3|TRBV12-3/TRBV12-4
CASSLQLVTDTQYF
TGTGCCAGCAGTTTGCAGCTAGTTACAGATACGCAGTATTTT
>few|-|TRBJ2-4|TRBV6-5
CASSRDSELAKNIQYF
TGTGCCAGCAGTCGCGACAGTGAACTAGCCAAAAACATTCAGTACTTC
>-|TRBD1|TRBJ1-1|TRBV7-8
CASSFGTGTLLSTEAFF
TGTGCCAGCAGCTTTGGGACAGGGACTCTACTATCCACTGAAGCTTTCTTT
>-|-|TRBJ2-5|TRBV7-3
CASSPDGETQYF
TGTGCCAGCAGCCCAGATGGGGAGACCCAGTACTTC
>-|-|TRBJ2-7|TRBV7-2
CASSLDPASYEQYF
TGTGCCAGCAGCTTAGATCCCGCTTCCTACGAGCAGTACTTC
>-|-|TRBJ2-5|TRBV6-5
CASSYAGAGGETQYF
TGTGCCAGCAGTTACGCCGGGGCAGGAGGAGAGACCCAGTACTTC
>few|-|TRBJ2-7|TRBV5-1
CASSSPDPGPEQYF
TGCGCCAGCAGCTCGCCCGACCCGGGCCCCGAGCAGTACTTC
>-|-|TRBJ1-1|TRBV5-1
CASSSTGPEAFF
TGCGCCAGCAGCTCCACCGGGCCGGAAGCTTTCTTT
>-|-|TRBJ1-4|TRBV5-1
CASSLGIIGEKLFF
TGCGCCAGCAGCTTGGGTATTATTGGCGAAAAACTGTTTTTT
>-|-|TRBJ2-7|TRBV7-9
CASSMNRYGGFYEQYF
TGTGCCAGCAGCATGAACCGATACGGGGGATTCTACGAGCAGTACTTC
>-|-|TRBJ2-5|TRBV6-5
CASREPGKETQYF
TGTGCCAGCAGGGAACCCGGGAAGGAGACCCAGTACTTC
>-|-|TRBJ2-2|TRBV20-1
CSARVEAGELFF
TGCAGTGCTAGAGTGGAAGCCGGGGAGCTGTTTTTT
>-|TRBD1|TRBJ2-1|TRBV5-1
CASSLEGTGYYNEQFF
TGCGCCAGCAGCTTGGAAGGGACAGGCTACTACAATGAGCAGTTCTTC
>-|-|TRBJ2-5|TRBV6-1
CASSFRTGETQYF
TGTGCCAGCAGTTTCCGGACCGGGGAGACCCAGTACTTC
>few|TRBD1|TRBJ1-6|TRBV6-2/TRBV6-3
CASKVGPGGSTSPLHF
TGTGCCAGCAAAGTGGGGCCAGGGGGATCGACATCACCCCTCCACTTT
>-|-|TRBJ2-1|TRBV12-3/TRBV12-4
CASSLTNNEQFF
TGTGCCAGCAGTTTAACGAACAATGAGCAGTTCTTC
>-|-|TRBJ2-5|TRBV6-2/TRBV6-3
CASSPDRREETQYF
TGTGCCAGCAGTCCGGACCGGAGGGAAGAGACCCAGTACTTC
>few|-|TRBJ2-2|TRBV6-6
CASSHNTGELFF
TGTGCCAGCAGTCACAACACCGGGGAGCTGTTTTTT
>few|TRBD1|TRBJ1-5|TRBV6-5
CASSALGTGQDQPQHF
TGTGCCAGCAGTGCCTTGGGGACAGGTCAAGATCAGCCCCAGCATTTT
>-|-|TRBJ2-5|TRBV5-4
CASSRGGLGLETQYF
TGTGCCAGCAGCCGTGGGGGCCTGGGTTTGGAGACCCAGTACTTC
>-|-|TRBJ1-4|TRBV11-2
CASSLRSNEKLFF
TGTGCCAGCAGCTTGCGGTCTAATGAAAAACTGTTTTTT